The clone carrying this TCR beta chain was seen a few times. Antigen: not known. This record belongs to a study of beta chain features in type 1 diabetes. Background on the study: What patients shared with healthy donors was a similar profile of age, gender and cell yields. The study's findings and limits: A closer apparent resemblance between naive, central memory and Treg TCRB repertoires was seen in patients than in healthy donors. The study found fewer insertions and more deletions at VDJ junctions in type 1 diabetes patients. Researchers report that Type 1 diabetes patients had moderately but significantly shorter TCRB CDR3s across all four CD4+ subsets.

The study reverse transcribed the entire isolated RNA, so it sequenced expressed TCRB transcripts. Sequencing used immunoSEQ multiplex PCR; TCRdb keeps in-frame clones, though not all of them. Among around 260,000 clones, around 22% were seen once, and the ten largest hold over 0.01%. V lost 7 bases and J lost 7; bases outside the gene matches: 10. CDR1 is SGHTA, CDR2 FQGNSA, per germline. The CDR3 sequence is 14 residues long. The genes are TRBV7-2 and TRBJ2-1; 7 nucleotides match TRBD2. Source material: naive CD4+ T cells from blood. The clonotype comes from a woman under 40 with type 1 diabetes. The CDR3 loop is CASNPVLAVNEQFF. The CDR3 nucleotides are TGTGCCAGCAATCCGGTGCTAGCGGTTAATGAGCAGTTCTTC.